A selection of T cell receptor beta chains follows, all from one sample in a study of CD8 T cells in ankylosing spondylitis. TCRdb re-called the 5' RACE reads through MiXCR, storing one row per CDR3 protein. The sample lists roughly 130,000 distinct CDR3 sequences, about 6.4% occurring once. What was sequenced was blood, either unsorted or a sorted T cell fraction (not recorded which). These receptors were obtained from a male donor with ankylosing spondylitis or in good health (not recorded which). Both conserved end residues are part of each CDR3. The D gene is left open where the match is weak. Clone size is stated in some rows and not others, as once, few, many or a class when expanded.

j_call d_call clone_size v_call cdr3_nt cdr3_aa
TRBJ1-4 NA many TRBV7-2 TGTGCCAGCAGCTTAGACGGGGGATCAAAACTGTTTTTT CASSLDGGSKLFF
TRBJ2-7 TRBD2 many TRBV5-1 TGCGCCAGCAGCTTGCCGGGACTAGCGGGCGAGCAGTACTTC CASSLPGLAGEQYF
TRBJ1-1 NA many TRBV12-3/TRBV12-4 TGTGCCAGCAGTTTAAAACAGGGCACTGAAGCTTTCTTT CASSLKQGTEAFF
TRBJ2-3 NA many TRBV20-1 TGCAGTGCTAGAGGTCGGCAGGGTGGCACAGATACGCAGTATTTT CSARGRQGGTDTQYF
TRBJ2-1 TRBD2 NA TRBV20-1 TGCAGTGCTAGGGGACTAGCGGGGGTTACTAATGAGCAGTTCTTC CSARGLAGVTNEQFF
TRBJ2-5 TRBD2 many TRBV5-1 TGCGCCAGCAGCTTCGGAGCGGGAGTGTTGGCAGAGACCCAGTACTTC CASSFGAGVLAETQYF
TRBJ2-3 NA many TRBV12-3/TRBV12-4 TGTGCCAGCAGTTCGGAGACTAGCACAGATACGCAGTATTTT CASSSETSTDTQYF
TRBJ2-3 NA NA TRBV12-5 TGTGCTAGTGGTTTGGGAGGGACAGATACGCAGTATTTT CASGLGGTDTQYF
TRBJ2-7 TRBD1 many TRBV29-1 TGCAGCGTTGGCCGAGGGGGCGACGAGCAGTACTTC CSVGRGGDEQYF
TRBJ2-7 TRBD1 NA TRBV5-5 TGTGCCAGCAGCCCCCCGGGACAGGGGATTAACGAGCAGTACTTC CASSPPGQGINEQYF
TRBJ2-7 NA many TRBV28 TGTGCCAGCAGTTTGTCTACATATAAGTACTTC CASSLSTYKYF
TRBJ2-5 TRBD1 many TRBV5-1 TGCGCCAGCAGCTTGCGACAGGGTGAGGAGACCCAGTACTTC CASSLRQGEETQYF
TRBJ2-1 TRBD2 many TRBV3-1 TGTGCCAGCAGCCAAGTCCCAGCGGGAGAGCAGTTCTTC CASSQVPAGEQFF
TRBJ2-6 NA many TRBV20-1 TGCAGTGCTAACCCGCTGGCAGGGAAACCCTCTGGGGCCAACGTCCTGACTTTC CSANPLAGKPSGANVLTF
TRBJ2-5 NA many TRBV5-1 TGCGCCAGCAGCTTCGGAGGGTTGGTCCAAGAGACCCAGTACTTC CASSFGGLVQETQYF
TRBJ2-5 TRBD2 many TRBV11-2 TGTGCCAGCAGCTTAATCGGGGGGTACCAAGAGACCCAGTACTTC CASSLIGGYQETQYF
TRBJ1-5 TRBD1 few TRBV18 TGTGCCAGCTCACCACGACAGGGGGTGAGAAACAATCAGCCCCAGCATTTT CASSPRQGVRNNQPQHF
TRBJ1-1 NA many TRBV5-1 TGCGCCAGCAGCTCCGAACTCAGGCACACTGAAGCTTTCTTT CASSSELRHTEAFF
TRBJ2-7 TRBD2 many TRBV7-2 TGTGCCAGCAGCTTGGCCGCTAGCGGGAGGGAGGGGTACGAGCAGTACTTC CASSLAASGREGYEQYF
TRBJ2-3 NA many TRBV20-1 TGCAGTGCTAGATCAATGACAGGAGAAAATACGCAGTATTTT CSARSMTGENTQYF
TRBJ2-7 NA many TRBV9 TGTGCCAGCAGCGTACAACCAGGGACCTACGAGCAGTACTTC CASSVQPGTYEQYF
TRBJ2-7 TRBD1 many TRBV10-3 TGTGCCATCAGTGGGGGACAGTCAACCTACGAGCAGTACTTC CAISGGQSTYEQYF
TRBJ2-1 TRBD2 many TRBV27 TGTGCCAGCAGTAAAGGGACTAGCGGGGGGGGTGAGCAGTTCTTC CASSKGTSGGGEQFF
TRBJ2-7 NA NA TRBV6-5 TGTGCCAGCAGTTACCCTGGTCAACAGGGACCTCTCTGGGATGAGCAGTACTTC CASSYPGQQGPLWDEQYF
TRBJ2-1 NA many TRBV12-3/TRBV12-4 TGTGCCAGCAGTTCGGTCCTTACGTTCTTC CASSSVLTFF
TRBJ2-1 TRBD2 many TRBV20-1 TGCAGTGCTAGCCCCGGGGGACTAGCGGGAGGGATTGAATACAATGAGCAGTTCTTC CSASPGGLAGGIEYNEQFF
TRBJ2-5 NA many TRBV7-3 TGTGCCAGCAGCCTAGGGCCTTCTTTTGACCAGTACTTC CASSLGPSFDQYF
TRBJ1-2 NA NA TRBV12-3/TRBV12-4 TGTGCCAGCAGCCAGGGACCAAAAGCCTATGGCTACACCTTC CASSQGPKAYGYTF
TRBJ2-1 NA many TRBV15 TGTGCCACCAGCAGAGTCCCCCCCTACAATGAGCAGTTCTTC CATSRVPPYNEQFF
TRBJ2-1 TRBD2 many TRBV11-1 TGTGCCAGCAGCTCAGGACTAGACGGCTATGAGCAGTTCTTC CASSSGLDGYEQFF
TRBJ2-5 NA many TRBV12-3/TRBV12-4 TGTGCCAGCAGGCCAGGTGCCCAAGAGACCCAGTACTTC CASRPGAQETQYF
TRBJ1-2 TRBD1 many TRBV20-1 TGCAGTGCTAGGATCGACAGGGTAACTGCCTTC CSARIDRVTAF
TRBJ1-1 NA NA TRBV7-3 TGTGCCAGCAGTCCAATCCCCTTAACCAGGGGCACTGAAGCTTTCTTT CASSPIPLTRGTEAFF
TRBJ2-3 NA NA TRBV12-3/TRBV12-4 TGTGCCAGCACCCTCCCGGTGGCAGATACGCAGTATTTT CASTLPVADTQYF
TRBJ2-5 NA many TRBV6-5 TGTGCCAGCAGTTACTTCGGCAGAGAAGAGACCCAGTACTTC CASSYFGREETQYF
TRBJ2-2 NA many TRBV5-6 TGTGCCAGCAGCTTGGTGTCCGGGAACACCGGGGAGCTGTTTTTT CASSLVSGNTGELFF
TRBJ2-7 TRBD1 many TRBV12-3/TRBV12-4 TGTGCCAGCAGTCCCGCAGGGGGTCGCGAGCAGTACTTC CASSPAGGREQYF
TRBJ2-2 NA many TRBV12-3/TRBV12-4 TGTGCCAGCAGTTTAGCGCCCACCGGGGAGCTGTTTTTT CASSLAPTGELFF
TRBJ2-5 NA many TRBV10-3 TGTGCCATCAGTCCCATAATACAGCAAAATCAAGAGACCCAGTACTTC CAISPIIQQNQETQYF
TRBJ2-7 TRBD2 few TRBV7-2 TGTGCCAGCAGCTCCCGGACTAGCGCGGGCTACGAGCAGTACTTC CASSSRTSAGYEQYF
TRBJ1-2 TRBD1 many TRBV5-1 TGCGCCAGCAGCTTCGAGGGGGCCATCAGGAACTATGGCTACACCTTC CASSFEGAIRNYGYTF
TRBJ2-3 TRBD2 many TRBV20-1 TGCAGTGCTCCGACTAGCCTTTCGGGGGATACGCAGTATTTT CSAPTSLSGDTQYF
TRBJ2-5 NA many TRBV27 TGTGCCAGCAGTTTATTGGTAGAGACCCAGTACTTC CASSLLVETQYF
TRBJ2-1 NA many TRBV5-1 TGCGCCAGCAGCTTGTCAGGGAAAGGGAACAATGAGCAGTTCTTC CASSLSGKGNNEQFF
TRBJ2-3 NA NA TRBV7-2 TGTGCCAGCAGCTTAGGGGGACGTGTTTCAGATACGCAGTATTTT CASSLGGRVSDTQYF
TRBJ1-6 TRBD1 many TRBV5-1 TGCGCCAGCAGATGGAACGGACAGGAGGATTCACCCCTCCACTTT CASRWNGQEDSPLHF
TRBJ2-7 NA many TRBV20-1 TGCAGTGCGGGCTACAGCTCCTACGAGCAGTACTTC CSAGYSSYEQYF
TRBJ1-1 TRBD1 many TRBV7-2 TGTGCCAGCAGCTTACTTGGACAGGGCACTGAAGCTTTCTTT CASSLLGQGTEAFF
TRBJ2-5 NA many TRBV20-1 TGCAGTGCTGGAGAGGGGAAAGAGACCCAGTACTTC CSAGEGKETQYF
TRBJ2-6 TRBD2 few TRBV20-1 TGCAGTGCTAGAGATAAAGGAACTAGCGGGCCCGGGGGGGCCAACGTCCTGACTTTC CSARDKGTSGPGGANVLTF
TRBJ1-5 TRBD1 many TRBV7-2 TGTGCCAGCAGCGACAGGGCCCGTAGCAATCAGCCCCAGCATTTT CASSDRARSNQPQHF
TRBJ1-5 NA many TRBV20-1 TGCAGTGCCGTACTTACTGGCTCTAATCAGCCCCAGCATTTT CSAVLTGSNQPQHF
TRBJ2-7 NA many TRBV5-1 TGCGCCAGCAGTCAGGGCCCAGACGGAGGCTACGAGCAGTACTTC CASSQGPDGGYEQYF
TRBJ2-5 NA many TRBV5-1 TGCGCCAGCAGCCTGGGACTTAGCCAGACGGAGACCCAGTACTTC CASSLGLSQTETQYF
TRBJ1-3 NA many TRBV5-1 TGCGCCAGCAGCTCGACGGGACTCCTTTCCCCCATATATTTT CASSSTGLLSPIYF